Presented here are 4 T cell receptor beta chains from one specimen sequenced in a study of blood T cell repertoires in COVID-19. Sequencing used immunoSEQ multiplex PCR; TCRdb keeps in-frame clones, though not all of them. In the table there are 150,000 or so clones, nearly 80% of which are singletons. The specimen was peripheral blood. Receptors originate from a man older than 75 with acute or convalescent COVID-19.

V gene TRBV10-3 combines with J gene TRBJ2-7, with TRBD2 matching 9 bases. The V and J ends lost 4 bases and 1 base, in that order; junction bases with no gene match: 8. Per the germline V gene, CDR1 is ENHRY and CDR2 is SYGVKD. The CDR3 has 16 residues. The CDR3 coding sequence is TGTGCCATCAGTGCCGGGGCAACTAGCGGGTCCTACGAGCAGTACTTC. It encodes CAISAGATSGSYEQYF.

The J gene is TRBJ2-7, the V gene TRBV6-2 or TRBV6-3; D is unresolved. V lost 5 bases, J lost 8 bases, and 10 bases lay in between. The germline gives CDR1 MNHEY, CDR2 SVGEGT. The CDR3 consists of 11 residues. CDR3 amino acids: CASSLGPKQYF. In nucleotides, the CDR3 is TGTGCCAGCAGTCTGGGCCCCAAGCAGTACTTC.

This chain links TRBV6-2 or TRBV6-3 with TRBJ2-3; D is uncertain. The CDR3 has 14 amino acids. Germline CDR1 MNHEY, CDR2 SVGEGT. The germline V and J ends were trimmed by 6 bases and 0 bases, with 10 bases remaining between them. This CDR3 is CASSSIESTDTQYF. CDR3 nucleotides: TGTGCCAGCAGCTCCATAGAAAGCACAGATACGCAGTATTTT.

The chain combines TRBV3-1 (or the pseudogene TRBV3-2) with TRBJ1-5, with a weak D call TRBD1 (6 bases). V was clipped by 1 base and J by 2 bases, with 12 bases between them. The CDR3 covers 16 residues. In germline, CDR1 is LGHDT, CDR2 YNNKEL (reference sequence). The CDR3: CASSQAGGAGNQPQHF. CDR3 DNA sequence: TGTGCCAGCAGCCAAGCGGGGGGCGCGGGCAATCAGCCCCAGCATTTT.